A selection of T cell receptor beta chains follows, all from one sample in a study of blood T cells in healthy people across ages. TCRdb recomputed calls from the 5' RACE reads with MiXCR, one row per CDR3 protein. Among some 1 million distinct CDR3 sequences listed, under 45% were seen once. The sample was blood. Source of these receptors: an older woman in good health. Each CDR3 is given with its conserved first and last residue. The order of the fields is J gene, V gene, D gene, clone size, CDR3 DNA, CDR3 protein. D genes are given only for firm matches. The size of a clone is reported for some rows only, either as once, few or many, or as a class for expanded clones.

>TRBJ2-1|TRBV20-1|.|.
TGCAGTGCTAGTGGACTAACCACCCGTGAGCAGTTCTTC
CSASGLTTREQFF
>TRBJ1-2|TRBV30|.|.
TGTGCCTGGAGTGTAGCCCAGGGGCCGGGCTATGGCTACACCTTC
CAWSVAQGPGYGYTF
>TRBJ2-3|TRBV28|.|.
TGTGCCAGCAGTCTGCCTCACGATACGCAGTATTTT
CASSLPHDTQYF
>TRBJ2-7|TRBV6-2/TRBV6-3|TRBD2|.
TGTGCCAGCAGTTACTCATCACTAGCGGGAGGAACCTACGAGCAGTACTTC
CASSYSSLAGGTYEQYF
>TRBJ2-3|TRBV11-2|TRBD2|.
TGTGCCAGCAGCCGAGTAGCGGGGATGGGTACAGATACGCAGTATTTT
CASSRVAGMGTDTQYF
>TRBJ2-3|TRBV5-1|TRBD2|few
TGCGCCAGCAGGCAACTAGCGGGAACCATGGATACGCAGTATTTT
CASRQLAGTMDTQYF
>TRBJ2-1|TRBV20-1|.|.
TGCAGTGCTATGGGGAGAGAGAGCTCCTACAATGAGCAGTTCTTC
CSAMGRESSYNEQFF
>TRBJ1-1|TRBV20-1|.|.
TGCAGTGCTAGATCCCATATCCAAATCGACAGCCACCAGCAAGCTTTCTTT
CSARSHIQIDSHQQAFF
>TRBJ2-7|TRBV7-3|.|.
TGTGCCAGCAGTTTCGAGCCATCCGGCGAGCAGTACTTC
CASSFEPSGEQYF
>TRBJ2-7|TRBV6-5|.|few
TGTGCCAGCGCGACCCAGGAGGGTTCTCCCGAGCAGTACTTC
CASATQEGSPEQYF
>TRBJ2-7|TRBV2|.|.
TGTGCCAGCAGGAAGGGGACGGCCTCCTACGAGCAGTACTTC
CASRKGTASYEQYF
>TRBJ2-7|TRBV5-1|TRBD1|few
TGCGCCAGCAGCTTAGGACAGGGGCCCCACGAGCAGTACTTC
CASSLGQGPHEQYF
>TRBJ2-3|TRBV21-1|.|.
TGTGCCAGCCCGGGACTAGCGGATAGCACAGATACGCAGTATTTT
CASPGLADSTDTQYF
>TRBJ2-1|TRBV6-5|.|.
TGTGCCAGCAGTTACTCGCGGGACAGTGAGCAGTTCTTC
CASSYSRDSEQFF
>TRBJ2-7|TRBV6-2/TRBV6-3|TRBD2|.
TGTGCCAGCAGTTACTCGGGACTAGCCAAAATCAACTCCTACGAGCAGTACTTC
CASSYSGLAKINSYEQYF
>TRBJ2-5|TRBV29-1|TRBD1|many
TGCAGCGTTGAACAGGGGGTCGGGGAGACCCAGTACTTC
CSVEQGVGETQYF
>TRBJ1-2|TRBV12-3/TRBV12-4|.|.
TGTGCCAGCAGTACAGGGAACTATGGCTACACCTTC
CASSTGNYGYTF
>TRBJ2-5|TRBV27|TRBD2|few
TGTGCCAGCAGTTTGATCGGGAGGTTCCAAGAGACCCAGTACTTC
CASSLIGRFQETQYF
>TRBJ2-1|TRBV5-1|.|.
TGCGCCAGCAGCGAGTCCGGGAAGTCTGGCTATGAGCAGTTCTTC
CASSESGKSGYEQFF
>TRBJ2-7|TRBV29-1|.|few
TGCAGCGTTGAGGTGGGGCCTTGGTACGAGCAGTACTTC
CSVEVGPWYEQYF
>TRBJ2-3|TRBV7-9|TRBD2|few
TGTGCCAGCAGCTTTTTCTTTCTATTAGCGGGAGGTTCGAACACAGATACGCAGTATTTT
CASSFFFLLAGGSNTDTQYF
>TRBJ2-3|TRBV7-8|TRBD2|.
TGTGCCAGCAGCCCCCTAGCGGCTAGCACAGATACGCAGTATTTT
CASSPLAASTDTQYF
>TRBJ2-7|TRBV20-1|.|.
TGCAGTGCTATCCCCTCGGGGGCCGAGCAGTACTTC
CSAIPSGAEQYF
>TRBJ2-1|TRBV7-9|.|few
TGTGCCAGCAGTCCTTTAGCGGTGTCCTACAATGAGCAGTTCTTC
CASSPLAVSYNEQFF
>TRBJ2-1|TRBV9|TRBD1|few
TGTGCCAGCAGCGTAGGGGACAGGGCGGCGAATGAGCAGTTCTTC
CASSVGDRAANEQFF
>TRBJ2-1|TRBV12-3/TRBV12-4|.|.
TGTGCCAGCACCTTAATGAGGAACAATGAGCAGTTCTTC
CASTLMRNNEQFF
>TRBJ1-2|TRBV9|TRBD1|few
TGTGCCAGCAGCGCCTACCACAGGGGGTCGAACTATGGCTACACCTTC
CASSAYHRGSNYGYTF
>TRBJ2-7|TRBV29-1|TRBD2|few
TGCAGCGTTGCGCCTAGCGGCAAAAGGGCCTTATACGAGCAGTACTTC
CSVAPSGKRALYEQYF